These 25 T cell receptor beta chains were all obtained from the same sample, sequenced in a study of identical twins. TCRdb recomputed calls from the 5' RACE reads with MiXCR, one row per CDR3 protein. The sample yields around 530,000 distinct CDR3 sequences, about 16% seen once. A further study also used this sample, focusing on yellow fever vaccine responses in identical twins.

Source material: CD4+ T cells sorted from blood. These receptors all stem from a woman under 30 in good health.

The chain joins TRBV12-3 or TRBV12-4 to TRBJ2-1, with 11 bases lining up with TRBD2. The CDR3 is 16 amino acids. Trimming cost V 5 bases and J 7 bases; bases outside gene matches: 10. Here the CDR3 reads CASSQTGLAVSNEQFF. The CDR3 DNA reads TGTGCCAGCAGTCAAACGGGACTAGCGGTATCTAATGAGCAGTTCTTC.

The V call is TRBV3-1, the J call TRBJ1-4; D not certain. This CDR3 region has 15 residues. The germline V gene has CDR1 LGHDT and CDR2 YNNKEL (reference sequence). Trimming stripped 2 bases from V and 4 bases from J, with 11 bases between. The CDR3 region is CASSQNGLLNEKLFF. In nucleotides, the CDR3 is TGTGCCAGCAGCCAAAATGGACTGCTTAATGAAAAACTGTTTTTT.

This clonotype was seen ten or more times. The chain recombines TRBV12-3 or TRBV12-4 with TRBJ2-7; 8 bases fit TRBD2. The CDR3 covers 15 residues. The trim removed 6 bases at V and 7 bases at J, leaving 14 bases unmatched. CDR3 residues: CASSKNTGTRGEQYF. For the CDR3, the DNA is TGTGCCAGCAGCAAAAATACAGGGACTAGGGGAGAGCAGTACTTC.

This clonotype has more than one count but fewer than ten. The V gene is TRBV10-2, the J gene TRBJ1-2, with D unclear. Germline V gives CDR1 WSHSY, CDR2 SAAADI. V was shortened by 6 bases and J by 1 base, with 12 bases between the two germline ends. This CDR3 region has 14 residues. CDR3 loop: CASRGGQSNYGYTF. Written as DNA, the CDR3 is TGCGCCAGCAGGGGCGGGCAGAGTAACTATGGCTACACCTTC.

This clonotype was seen a handful of times. This chain connects TRBV5-1 to TRBJ2-3, with 7 positions matching TRBD2. The CDR3 has 12 residues. V dropped 3 bases and J dropped 10; count of bases not matched to a gene: 5. The V gene's germline CDR1 is SGHRS and CDR2 YFSETQ. CDR3 sequence reads: CASSYSGLPQYF. DNA for the CDR3: TGCGCCAGCAGCTACTCGGGACTACCGCAGTATTTT.

In this sample, this clonotype turned up a few times. This chain uses TRBV24-1 with TRBJ2-6; the D gene is possibly TRBD2 (6 bases). V was shortened by 6 bases and J by 1 base, with 15 bases between the two germline ends. This CDR3 is built from 17 residues. CDR1 and CDR2 (germline): KGHDR, SFDVKD. This CDR3 reads CATSSGDSLSGANVLTF. CDR3 bases: TGTGCCACCAGTTCGGGGGATTCCCTTTCTGGGGCCAACGTCCTGACTTTC.

This clonotype occurred a few times. J is TRBJ2-5 and V is TRBV20-1; D may be TRBD1 (5 bases). Looked up from germline, CDR1 is DFQATT and CDR2 is SNEGSKA (reference sequence). Trimming shortened V by 2 bases and J by 2 bases, and 12 bases separated the two germline ends. CDR3 length: 14 amino acids. CDR3 DNA: TGCAGTGCTAGACCTGACAGAAGACAAGAGACCCAGTACTTC. The encoded protein is CSARPDRRQETQYF.

The chain couples TRBV9 to TRBJ2-2; 7 positions match TRBD2. The germline CDR1 and CDR2 sequences are SGDLS and YYNGEE. Trimming cost V 0 bases and J 1 base; bases outside gene matches: 6. This CDR3 is 17 amino acids long. The chain's CDR3 is CASSVVTSVGNTGELFF. CDR3 nucleotides: TGTGCCAGCAGCGTAGTAACTAGCGTGGGGAACACCGGGGAGCTGTTTTTT.

There are a few counts of this clonotype. CDR3 coding DNA: TGTGCCAGCAGTTCGACTATACGCACAGATACGCAGTATTTT. It translates to CASSSTIRTDTQYF. V is TRBV28 and J is TRBJ2-3, with D perhaps TRBD2 (5 bases). The CDR3 has 14 residues. The germline V gene has CDR1 MDHEN and CDR2 SYDVKM. Trimming shortened V by 4 bases and J by 1 base, and 9 bases separated the two germline ends.

This clonotype was seen a few times. The V and J genes are TRBV20-1 and TRBJ2-4; D possibly corresponds to TRBD1 (6 bases). The germline V and J ends were trimmed by 0 bases and 11 bases, with 20 bases remaining between them. Germline CDR1 and CDR2: DFQATT and SNEGSKA (reference sequence). The CDR3 sequence is 15 residues long. The CDR3 DNA reads as TGCAGTGCTAGAGAGCCCCGGTTGACAGGAGTGCTTCAGTACTTC. Its protein product is CSAREPRLTGVLQYF.

The chain employs TRBV11-2 and TRBJ2-7; no clear D. CDR1 is SGHAT and CDR2 is FQNNGV in the germline V gene. This CDR3 region has 14 residues. The V and J ends lost 3 bases and 0 bases respectively, with 9 bases between them. CDR3 coding DNA: TGTGCCAGCAGCTTTTTGTCGGACTCCTACGAGCAGTACTTC. Its protein product is CASSFLSDSYEQYF.

The gene calls are TRBV3-1 and TRBJ2-7; 12 nucleotides align to TRBD2. The trim removed 4 bases at V and 6 bases at J, leaving 7 bases unmatched. The length of the CDR3 is 15 residues. The germline V gene has CDR1 LGHDT and CDR2 YNNKEL (reference sequence). Written as DNA, the CDR3 is TGTGCCAGCAGCCCCTTGACTAGCGGGAGTCTCGAGCAGTACTTC. Its translation: CASSPLTSGSLEQYF.

This chain joins TRBV28 and TRBJ1-4, with unresolved D. Germline V gene lookup returns CDR1 MDHEN and CDR2 SYDVKM. V lost 0 bases to trimming and J lost 3 bases, with 5 bases between them. The CDR3 consists of 14 residues. Written as DNA, the CDR3 is TGTGCCAGCAGTTTATGGCAAGCTAATGAAAAACTGTTTTTT. It yields the protein CASSLWQANEKLFF.

The chain combines TRBV5-1 with TRBJ2-3; 12 bases are shared with TRBD2. This CDR3 comprises 17 residues. The V gene's germline CDR1 is SGHRS and CDR2 YFSETQ. With V trimmed by 4 bases and J by 6 bases, 12 bases remained unmatched. Here the CDR3 reads CASSPGSSGGAGDTQYF. Here the CDR3 DNA reads TGCGCCAGCAGCCCGGGGTCTAGCGGGGGGGCCGGTGATACGCAGTATTTT.

The chain employs TRBV11-2 and TRBJ1-4; 8 positions match TRBD1. V was pared by 4 bases and J by 8 bases, with 3 bases of the junction left unmatched. This CDR3 spans 13 amino acids. Germline V lookup: CDR1 SGHAT, CDR2 FQNNGV. The CDR3 here is CASSWTGWEKLFF. The CDR3 nucleotides read TGTGCCAGCAGCTGGACAGGGTGGGAAAAACTGTTTTTT. Together with reference TRBV11-2 and TRBJ1-4, the CDR3 gives the full variable domain: EAGVAQSPRYKIIEKRQSVAFWCNPISGHATLYWYQQILGQGPKLLIQFQNNGVVDDSQLPKDRFSAERLKGVDSTLKIQPAKLEDSAVYLCASSWTGWEKLFFGSGTQLSVL.

V usage is TRBV20-1 and J usage is TRBJ2-1, with D maybe TRBD2 (6 bases). The ends were cut back, 3 bases at V and 7 bases at J, with 16 bases in the middle. In germline, CDR1 is DFQATT, CDR2 SNEGSKA (reference sequence). The CDR3 sequence is 14 residues long. The CDR3 DNA follows: TGCAGTGCTAGGGAGCAGGGAGGAAAAAATGAGCAGTTCTTC. This sequence encodes CSAREQGGKNEQFF.

V gene TRBV15 combines with J gene TRBJ1-2, with D maybe TRBD1 (6 bases). There are 14 residues in the CDR3. Trimming took off 0 bases at V and 7 bases at J, with 12 bases between the two ends. The germline V gene encodes CDR1 LNHNV and CDR2 YYDKDF (reference sequence). The CDR3 reads CATSRDGEGGGYTF. As DNA, the CDR3 is TGTGCCACCAGCAGAGATGGCGAGGGGGGTGGCTACACCTTC.

This clonotype appeared a few times. This rearrangement joins TRBV7-9 to TRBJ2-7; the D is unclear. Germline values: CDR1 SEHNR, CDR2 FQNEAQ (reference sequence). Trimming removed 4 bases at V and 3 bases at J, with 10 bases between. The CDR3 is 13 amino acids. The CDR3 loop is CASSSRHIYEQYF. The DNA for the CDR3 is TGTGCCAGCAGCTCCAGACATATCTACGAGCAGTACTTC.

V gene TRBV6-5 combines with J gene TRBJ2-5; TRBD2 matches 10 bases. The V gene end was trimmed by 3 bases and the J gene end by 5 bases; junction bases not matched to a gene: 6. Germline V gene sequence: CDR1 MNHEY, CDR2 SVGAGI. CDR3 size: 15 residues. The CDR3 coding sequence is TGTGCCAGCAGTTATCAGCGGGGGGGCCTTGAGACCCAGTACTTC. Its protein is CASSYQRGGLETQYF.

CDR3 nucleotides: TGTGCCACCAGCAGAGATTCGGGACTAGCGATTCCCGGGGAGCTGTTTTTT. It codes for CATSRDSGLAIPGELFF. V usage is TRBV15 and J usage is TRBJ2-2, with 10 bases matching TRBD2. V dropped 0 bases and J dropped 6; count of bases not matched to a gene: 7. CDR1 is LNHNV, CDR2 YYDKDF, per germline (reference sequence). The length of the CDR3 is 17 residues.

The gene calls are TRBV9 and TRBJ2-5, with unresolved D. Germline values: CDR1 SGDLS, CDR2 YYNGEE. This CDR3 region has 14 residues. V was trimmed by 8 bases and J by 4 bases, leaving 18 bases between them. CDR3 protein: CARTPPGVRETQYF. CDR3 nucleotide sequence: TGTGCCAGGACCCCCCCGGGCGTCCGAGAGACCCAGTACTTC.

The chain carries TRBV28 and TRBJ2-6; D is perhaps TRBD2 (6 bases). CDR3 length equals 14 residues. The germline V gene has CDR1 MDHEN and CDR2 SYDVKM. Trimming cost V 6 bases and J 2 bases, with 8 bases left between them. CDR3 in DNA: TGTGCCAGCAGGTCGGGGGCTGGGGCCAACGTCCTGACTTTC. This gives the protein CASRSGAGANVLTF. The whole variable domain, filled in from reference TRBV28 and TRBJ2-6, reads DVKVTQSSRYLVKRTGEKVFLECVQDMDHENMFWYRQDPGLGLRLIYFSYDVKMKEKGDIPEGYSVSREKKERFSLILESASTNQTSMYLCASRSGAGANVLTFGAGSRLTVL.

There are a few counts of this clonotype. The chain joins TRBV7-8 to TRBJ2-2; no firm D call. The CDR3 length is 17 residues. From germline, CDR1 is SGHVS and CDR2 FQNEAQ. The V end was cut by 2 bases, the J end by 7 bases, with 20 bases between. CDR3 loop: CASSLQLGFRSFGELFF. CDR3 bases: TGTGCCAGCAGCTTACAGCTTGGGTTTAGGTCTTTCGGGGAGCTGTTTTTT.

This clonotype was counted a few times. This chain joins TRBV29-1 and TRBJ2-1, with 8 bases fitting TRBD2. This CDR3 is 15 amino acids long. The V and J ends lost 7 bases and 5 bases, in that order; junction bases with no gene match: 13. Germline V gene lookup returns CDR1 SQVTM and CDR2 ANQGSEA. The CDR3 is CSATKRERGDNEQFF. The CDR3 DNA sequence: TGCAGCGCCACCAAGCGGGAGAGGGGGGACAATGAGCAGTTCTTC.

This clonotype was seen many times. The chain combines TRBV7-8 with TRBJ1-1; D is unresolved. Trimming took off 5 bases at V and 1 base at J, with 8 bases between the two ends. This CDR3 spans 13 amino acids. Germline V gene lookup returns CDR1 SGHVS and CDR2 FQNEAQ. The CDR3 DNA reads as TGTGCCAGCAGCACAACACAGAACACTGAAGCTTTCTTT. Amino acids: CASSTTQNTEAFF.